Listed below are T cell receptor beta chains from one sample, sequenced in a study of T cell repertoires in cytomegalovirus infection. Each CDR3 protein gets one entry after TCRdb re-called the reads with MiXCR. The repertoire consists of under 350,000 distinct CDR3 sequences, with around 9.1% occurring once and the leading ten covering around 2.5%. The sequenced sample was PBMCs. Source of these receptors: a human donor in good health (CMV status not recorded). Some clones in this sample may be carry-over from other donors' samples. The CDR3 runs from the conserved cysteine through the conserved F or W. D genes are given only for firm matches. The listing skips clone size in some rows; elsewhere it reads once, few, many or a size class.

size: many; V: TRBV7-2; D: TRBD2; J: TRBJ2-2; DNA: TGTGCCAGCAGCCTAAAGGGCGGGGGGGCCGCGAACACCGGGGAGCTGTTTTTT; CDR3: CASSLKGGGAANTGELFF
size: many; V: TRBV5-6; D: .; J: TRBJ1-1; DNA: TGTGCCAGCAGCGTGGGGTACATGAACACTGAAGCTTTCTTT; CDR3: CASSVGYMNTEAFF
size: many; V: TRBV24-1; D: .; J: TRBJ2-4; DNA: TGTGCCACCAGTGCCCGGACTGGGGAAGAGAGGAACATTCAGTACTTC; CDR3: CATSARTGEERNIQYF
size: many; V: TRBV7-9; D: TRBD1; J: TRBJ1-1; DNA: TGTGCCAGCAGCCCCGGGACAGGAATCATGAACACTGAAGCTTTCTTT; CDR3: CASSPGTGIMNTEAFF
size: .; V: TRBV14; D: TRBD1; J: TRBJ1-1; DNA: TGTGCCAGCAGCCACCGACAGGGAAACACTGAAGCTTTCTTT; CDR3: CASSHRQGNTEAFF
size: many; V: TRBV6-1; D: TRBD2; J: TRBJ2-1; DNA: TGTGCCAGCAGTGAGACTAGCGGGGGGCTCCACTCCTACAATGAGCAGTTCTTC; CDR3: CASSETSGGLHSYNEQFF
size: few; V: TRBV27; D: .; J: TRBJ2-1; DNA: TGTGCCAGCAATGGAGTTAATGAGCAGTTCTTC; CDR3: CASNGVNEQFF
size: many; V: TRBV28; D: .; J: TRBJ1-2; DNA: TGTGCCAGCAGTGCTGGGGGAGCTAACTATGGCTACACCTTC; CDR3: CASSAGGANYGYTF
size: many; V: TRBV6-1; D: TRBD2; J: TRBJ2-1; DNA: TGTGCCAGCAGAAAAAGCGGGGCCAACAATGAGCAGTTCTTC; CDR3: CASRKSGANNEQFF
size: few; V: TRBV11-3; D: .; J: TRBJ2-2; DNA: TGTGCCAGCAGCCTGGAGGGGACAGTCACCGGGGAGCTGTTTTTT; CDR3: CASSLEGTVTGELFF
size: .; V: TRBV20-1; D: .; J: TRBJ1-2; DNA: TGCAGTGCGGTTGCGCGCATCGGACGGTTCGACGGCTACACCTTC; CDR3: CSAVARIGRFDGYTF
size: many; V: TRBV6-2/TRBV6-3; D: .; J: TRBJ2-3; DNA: TGTGCCAGCAGTTACGGCAGGGTCGGTTCCACAGATACGCAGTATTTT; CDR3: CASSYGRVGSTDTQYF
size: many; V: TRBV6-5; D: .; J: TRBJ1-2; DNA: TGTGCCACCCAGGTTGGCCCCAATTATGGCTACACCTTC; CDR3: CATQVGPNYGYTF
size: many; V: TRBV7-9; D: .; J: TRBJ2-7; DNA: TGTGCCAGCAGCTTAGCCAGGGGGGGGGCAAACGAGCAGTACTTC; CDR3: CASSLARGGANEQYF
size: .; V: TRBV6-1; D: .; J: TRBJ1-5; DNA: TGTGCCAGCAGTGACCCCCGGGACAGCAATCAGCCCCAGCATTTT; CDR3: CASSDPRDSNQPQHF
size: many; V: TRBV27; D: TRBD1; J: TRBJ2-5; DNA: TGTGCCAGCAGTCCTCCCGGGACAGGGAGGTATGAGACCCAGTACTTC; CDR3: CASSPPGTGRYETQYF
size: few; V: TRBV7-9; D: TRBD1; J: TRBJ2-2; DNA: TGTGCCACCGTTAAACCGGGACAGGGCGCCGGGGAGCTGTTTTTT; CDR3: CATVKPGQGAGELFF
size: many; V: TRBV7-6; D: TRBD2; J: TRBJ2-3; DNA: TGTGCCAGCAGCCCCCGCGCGGGGGGAGATACGCAGTATTTT; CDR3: CASSPRAGGDTQYF
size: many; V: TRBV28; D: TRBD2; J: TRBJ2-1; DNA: TGTGCCAGCAGTTTTAGCGGGGCCCCTTACAATGAGCAGTTCTTC; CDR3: CASSFSGAPYNEQFF
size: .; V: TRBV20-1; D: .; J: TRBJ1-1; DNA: TGCAGTGCTAGAGGACAGGCCTCCACTGAAGCTTTCTTT; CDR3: CSARGQASTEAFF
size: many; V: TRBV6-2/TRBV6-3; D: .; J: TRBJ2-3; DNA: TGTGCCAGCCTATCGCGGGACACCTCAGATACGCAGTATTTT; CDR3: CASLSRDTSDTQYF
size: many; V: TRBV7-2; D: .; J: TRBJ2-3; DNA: TGTGCCAGCAGCTTAGCGTCGACTAGCACAGATACGCAGTATTTT; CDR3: CASSLASTSTDTQYF
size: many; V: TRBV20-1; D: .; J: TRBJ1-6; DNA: TGCAGTGCTAGAGATCCTACGGTTGCCTATAATTCACCCCTCCACTTT; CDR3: CSARDPTVAYNSPLHF
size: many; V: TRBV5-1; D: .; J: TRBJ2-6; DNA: TGCGCCAGCAGCTTGGCCTTCGGGGCAGGGGCCAACGTCCTGACTTTC; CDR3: CASSLAFGAGANVLTF
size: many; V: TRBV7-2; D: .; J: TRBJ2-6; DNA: TGTGCCAGCTTCCCCGCCGGGTACGGGGCCAACGTCCTGACTTTC; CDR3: CASFPAGYGANVLTF
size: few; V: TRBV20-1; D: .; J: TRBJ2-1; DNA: TGCAGCTACTCCCCCCCTTCGAGGTACAATGAGCAGTTCTTC; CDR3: CSYSPPSRYNEQFF
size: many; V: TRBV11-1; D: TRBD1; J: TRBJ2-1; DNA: TGTGCCAGCAGCCGGGACAGAAAAGTTAATGAGCAGTTCTTC; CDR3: CASSRDRKVNEQFF
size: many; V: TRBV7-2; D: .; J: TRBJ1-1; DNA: TGTGCCAGCAGCTTAGACAGGTTGTACACTGAAGCTTTCTTT; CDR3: CASSLDRLYTEAFF
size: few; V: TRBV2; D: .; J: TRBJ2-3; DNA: TGTGCCAGCAGTGAAGCGGAGGAGTCTACTAGCACAGATACGCAGTATTTT; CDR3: CASSEAEESTSTDTQYF
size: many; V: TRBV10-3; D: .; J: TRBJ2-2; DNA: TGTGCCATCAGTGGGCAGGACCCCACCGGGGAGCTGTTTTTT; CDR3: CAISGQDPTGELFF
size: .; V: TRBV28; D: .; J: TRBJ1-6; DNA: TGTGCCAGCCTTAGGGGCCTTAATTCACCCCTCCACTTT; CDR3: CASLRGLNSPLHF
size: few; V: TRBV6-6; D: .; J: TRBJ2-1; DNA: TGTGCCAGCCTTCGGGGGAATGAGCAGTTCTTC; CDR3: CASLRGNEQFF
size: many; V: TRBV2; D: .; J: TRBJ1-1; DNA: TGTGCCACCCCTAGGGAAATGAACACTGAAGCTTTCTTT; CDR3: CATPREMNTEAFF
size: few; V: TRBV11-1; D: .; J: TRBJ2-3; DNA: TGTGCCAGCGGTTGGGGGGCCTCCACAGATACGCAGTATTTT; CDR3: CASGWGASTDTQYF
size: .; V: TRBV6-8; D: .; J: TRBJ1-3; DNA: TGTGCCAGCAGTTACGACAGCTCACCTGGAAACACCATATATTTT; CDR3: CASSYDSSPGNTIYF
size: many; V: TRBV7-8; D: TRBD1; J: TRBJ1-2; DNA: TGTGCCAGCAGCCAGGGACAGGGGAAGGCCTATGGCTACACCTTC; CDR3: CASSQGQGKAYGYTF
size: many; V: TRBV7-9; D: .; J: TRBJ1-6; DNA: TGTGCCAGCAGCCCCGGATCCTATAATTCACCCCTCCACTTT; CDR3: CASSPGSYNSPLHF
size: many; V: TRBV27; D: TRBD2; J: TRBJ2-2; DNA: TGTGCCAGCAGGTGGAGCGGGGGGTACACCGGGGAGCTGTTTTTT; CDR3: CASRWSGGYTGELFF
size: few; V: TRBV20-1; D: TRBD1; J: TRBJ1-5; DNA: TGCAGTGCTCCTGGACAGGGGGACAATCAGCCCCAGCATTTT; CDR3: CSAPGQGDNQPQHF
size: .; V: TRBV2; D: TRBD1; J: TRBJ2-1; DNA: TGTGCCAGCAGGGACAGGGGGGGGAATGAGCAGTTCTTC; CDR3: CASRDRGGNEQFF
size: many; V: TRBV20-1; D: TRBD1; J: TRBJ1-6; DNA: TGCAGTGCCATGGACAGGGATTCACCCCTCCACTTT; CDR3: CSAMDRDSPLHF
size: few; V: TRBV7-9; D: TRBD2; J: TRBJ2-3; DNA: TGTGCCAGCAGCCCGGGACTAGCGGGGGCTGGGGGGGCAGATACGCAGTATTTT; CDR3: CASSPGLAGAGGADTQYF
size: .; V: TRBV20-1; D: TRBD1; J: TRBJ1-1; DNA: TGCAGTGCTAGAATGGTACGAGGGGGCCGCATGAACACTGAAGCTTTCTTT; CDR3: CSARMVRGGRMNTEAFF
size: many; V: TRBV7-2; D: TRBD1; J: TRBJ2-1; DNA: TGTGCCAGCAGCTTCCGACAGGGGTTCAACAATGAGCAGTTCTTC; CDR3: CASSFRQGFNNEQFF
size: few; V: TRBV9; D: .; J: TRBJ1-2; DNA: TGTGCCAGCAGCGCCGGACAGAGCGGCTACACCTTC; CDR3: CASSAGQSGYTF
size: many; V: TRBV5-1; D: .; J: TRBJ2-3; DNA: TGCGCCAGCAGCGGGGTAGGAGGCACAGATACGCAGTATTTT; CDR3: CASSGVGGTDTQYF
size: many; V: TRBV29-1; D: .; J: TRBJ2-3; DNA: TGCAGCGTTGATCCGGGCACAGATACGCAGTATTTT; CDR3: CSVDPGTDTQYF
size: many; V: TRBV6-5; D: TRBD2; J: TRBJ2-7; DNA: TGTGCCAGCCACTGGGGGACTAGCGGGGTCTACGAGCAGTACTTC; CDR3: CASHWGTSGVYEQYF
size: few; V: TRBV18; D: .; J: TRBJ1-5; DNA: TGTGCCAGCTCACTTATGGATCGAGGGGGACATGGCAATCAGCCCCAGCATTTT; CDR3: CASSLMDRGGHGNQPQHF
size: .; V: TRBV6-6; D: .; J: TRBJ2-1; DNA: TGTGCCAGCACCTATACCTACAATGAGCAGTTCTTC; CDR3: CASTYTYNEQFF
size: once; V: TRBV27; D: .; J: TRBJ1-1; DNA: TGTGCCAGCAGTCCCAGGCCAGGGGATGTTTACACTGAAGCTTTCTTT; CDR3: CASSPRPGDVYTEAFF
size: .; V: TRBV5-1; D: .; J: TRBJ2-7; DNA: TGCGCCAGCAGCTTGGAGCGGAGGACAGACGAGCAGTACTTC; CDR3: CASSLERRTDEQYF